Below are 12 T cell receptor beta chains sequenced from a single sample in a study of blood T cell repertoires in COVID-19. Repertoires were generated with immunoSEQ multiplex PCR, while TCRdb's copy carries only in-frame clones and drops some. The table has about 400,000 clones, over 75% seen once; the top ten hold approximately 0.96%. The sample consisted of PBMCs or T cells enriched from blood (not recorded which). The receptors originated from a young woman with acute COVID-19.

This clone was picked up a small number of times. The chain couples TRBV7-3 to TRBJ2-7; D unresolved. Trimming cost V 5 bases and J 6 bases, with 11 bases left between them. CDR1 and CDR2 from the germline V gene are SGHTA and FQGTGA. The CDR3 is 12 amino acids. This chain's CDR3 is CASSRLRSEQYF. Here the CDR3 DNA reads TGTGCCAGCAGCCGACTCCGTAGCGAGCAGTACTTC.

The chain couples TRBV7-3 to TRBJ2-1; 7 nucleotides line up with TRBD1. The CDR3 extends over 14 amino acids. The trim removed 2 bases at V and 4 bases at J, leaving 2 bases unmatched. Germline assignment: CDR1 SGHTA and CDR2 FQGTGA. The CDR3 reads CASSLGTEYNEQFF. The DNA of the CDR3 is TGTGCCAGCAGCTTAGGGACAGAGTACAATGAGCAGTTCTTC.

The rearrangement links TRBV24-1 to TRBJ2-1, with TRBD2 matching 12 bases. The germline V gene has CDR1 KGHDR and CDR2 SFDVKD. V gave up 1 base and J gave up 9 bases; unmatched junction bases: 6. The CDR3 consists of 16 residues. In DNA, the CDR3 is TGTGCCACCAGTGATTTTTCTAGCGGGGGGGCAGGTGAGCAGTTCTTC. This sequence encodes CATSDFSSGGAGEQFF.

CDR3 DNA sequence: TGTGCCAGCACCCCTAAGGGACAGGGTAATTCACCCCTCCACTTT. Translation: CASTPKGQGNSPLHF. This chain links TRBV6-5 with TRBJ1-6; 9 bases line up with TRBD1. Germline V gene data show CDR1 as MNHEY and CDR2 as SVGAGI. This CDR3 has 15 amino acids. V was pared by 7 bases and J by 6 bases, with 7 bases of the junction left unmatched.

The chain couples TRBV19 to TRBJ1-2; maybe TRBD1 (5 bases). Germline loops: CDR1 LNHDA, CDR2 SQIVND (reference sequence). Trimming took off 7 bases at V and 2 bases at J, with 14 bases between the two ends. The CDR3 has 14 amino acids. This CDR3 reads CASNQYGGNYGYTF. The CDR3 nucleotides read TGTGCCAGTAATCAGTACGGGGGGAACTATGGCTACACCTTC.

The CDR3 sequence: CASTLGQGSGNTIYF. The CDR3 DNA reads TGTGCCAGCACCCTGGGACAGGGGAGTGGAAACACCATATATTTT. This rearrangement joins TRBV7-9 to TRBJ1-3; 10 positions match TRBD1. The germline V gene encodes CDR1 SEHNR and CDR2 FQNEAQ (reference sequence). CDR3 length: 15 residues. After removal of 7 bases from V and 3 bases from J, the junction contained 6 bases not matched to a gene.

The rearrangement links TRBV5-7 to TRBJ1-2; 11 bases align to TRBD1. TRBV5-7 is treated as an ORF (open reading frame) with a function not yet certain. The CDR3 contains 16 residues. J was trimmed by 8 bases and V by 0 bases; bases with no gene match: 9. The CDR3 DNA follows: TGTGCCAGCAGCTTGGTCCTCGGACAGGGGGCGCACGGCTACACCTTC. Its protein product is CASSLVLGQGAHGYTF.

The chain carries TRBV9 and TRBJ2-3; D remains unclear. This CDR3 comprises 13 residues. V was clipped by 4 bases and J by 5 bases, with 11 bases between them. Germline lookup yields CDR1 SGDLS and CDR2 YYNGEE. The CDR3 bases are TGTGCCAGCAGCATGTCGACTGAAGATACGCAGTATTTT. Its translation: CASSMSTEDTQYF. The full variable domain, in which reference TRBV9 and TRBJ2-3 provide the parts outside the CDR3, is DSGVTQTPKHLITATGQRVTLRCSPRSGDLSVYWYQQSLDQGLQFLIQYYNGEERAKGNILERFSAQQFPDLHSELNLSSLELGDSALYFCASSMSTEDTQYFGPGTRLTVL.

The chain links TRBV3-1 (or the pseudogene TRBV3-2) to TRBJ1-2, with a possible D match to TRBD1 (6 bases). The CDR3 runs to 16 residues. CDR1 is LGHDT and CDR2 is YNNKEL in the germline V gene (reference sequence). V was shortened by 0 bases and J by 2 bases, with 13 bases between the two germline ends. This CDR3 reads CASSQEFGRGNYGYTF. The DNA for the CDR3 is TGTGCCAGCAGCCAAGAATTCGGCAGGGGAAACTATGGCTACACCTTC.

Only one count was recorded for this clone. The V gene is TRBV6-4, the J gene TRBJ2-1, with 13 bases identical to TRBD2. The V segment lost 3 bases and the J segment 4 bases; nucleotides outside the gene matches: 3. Germline assignment: CDR1 MRHNA and CDR2 SNTAGT. This CDR3 has 16 amino acids. The CDR3 spells CASSEGLAGPYNEQFF. CDR3 nucleotides: TGTGCCAGCAGTGAGGGACTAGCGGGGCCTTACAATGAGCAGTTCTTC.

The genes are TRBV4-1 and TRBJ2-7; D call uncertain. The germline V and J ends were trimmed by 2 bases and 4 bases, with 9 bases remaining between them. This CDR3 is built from 13 residues. In germline, CDR1 is MGHRA, CDR2 YSYEKL. As DNA, the CDR3 is TGCGCCAGCAGCCAACCCTCTTCGTACGAGCAGTACTTC. Amino acids: CASSQPSSYEQYF.

The rearrangement uses TRBV10-3 and TRBJ1-4, with D tentatively TRBD1 (6 bases). This CDR3 has 15 residues. CDR1 is ENHRY and CDR2 is SYGVKD in the germline V gene. V lost 6 bases to trimming and J lost 0 bases, with 11 bases between them. In DNA, the CDR3 is TGTGCCATCAGCGTAACAGGGACAACTAATGAAAAACTGTTTTTT. Its translation is CAISVTGTTNEKLFF.